Listed below are T cell receptor beta chains from one sample, sequenced in a study of vaccination and CD4 T cells after COVID-19. TCRdb re-called the PCR reads through MiXCR, storing one row per CDR3 protein. Seen here are some 16,000 distinct CDR3 sequences, approximately 55% observed once, and the top ten hold approximately 9.1%. The antigens these receptors bind are not known. Sequencing was done on a sample of CD4+ T cells from blood, cultured in vitro. The receptors were gathered from a human donor who had recovered from COVID-19. Each CDR3 is given with its conserved first and last residue. The order of the fields is clone size, D gene, V gene, J gene, CDR3 DNA, CDR3 protein. D genes are given only for firm matches. Clone sizes are given selectively: once, few, many, or a class where the clone is expanded.

few,-,TRBV11-2,TRBJ1-2,TGTGCCAGCAGCCCCATTATGGCCGACTACACCTTC,CASSPIMADYTF
-,-,TRBV7-2,TRBJ1-1,TGTGCCAGCAGCTCCGGACCAGTGAACACTGAAGCTTTCTTT,CASSSGPVNTEAFF
-,-,TRBV5-1,TRBJ1-2,TGCGCCAGCAGCTTGGGGGGCATAAACTATGGCTACACCTTC,CASSLGGINYGYTF
-,-,TRBV18,TRBJ1-2,TGTGCCAGCTCACCACCTGGGGGGTTGGTCTATGGCTACACCTTC,CASSPPGGLVYGYTF
few,-,TRBV20-1,TRBJ2-5,TGCAGTGCTCCCACGGGGGCGGGGTCGGAGACCCAGTACTTC,CSAPTGAGSETQYF
-,-,TRBV7-9,TRBJ2-2,TGTGCCAGCAGCTTTTACAGGGTTGGAGGCGGGGAGCTGTTTTTT,CASSFYRVGGGELFF
-,TRBD2,TRBV20-1,TRBJ2-7,TGCAGTGCCCAAAGTAGCGGGAGGGGCCCGTCGTTACACTTC,CSAQSSGRGPSLHF
-,TRBD2,TRBV5-8,TRBJ2-5,TGTGCCAGCAGCTTTTGGACTAGCGGGAGTCAAGAGACCCAGTACTTC,CASSFWTSGSQETQYF
-,-,TRBV11-2,TRBJ2-1,TGTGCCAGCAGCTCCCGGACTGGTTTAGGGTTCTTC,CASSSRTGLGFF
few,-,TRBV6-1,TRBJ2-2,TGTGCCAGCACCGAAACAGGACTAAGCCCCGGGGAGCTGTTTTTT,CASTETGLSPGELFF
-,TRBD1,TRBV11-2,TRBJ2-7,TGTGCCAGCAGCTTAGTGACAGGGGACTACGAGCAGTACTTC,CASSLVTGDYEQYF
-,-,TRBV15,TRBJ1-2,TGTGCCACCAGCAGAGATCAAGTGTATGGCTACACCTTC,CATSRDQVYGYTF
-,-,TRBV20-1,TRBJ1-5,TGCAGTGCTAGAACCAGTCAGGGCAATCAGCCCCAGCATTTT,CSARTSQGNQPQHF
-,-,TRBV7-2,TRBJ2-3,TGTGCCAGCAGCCTCGGGCAGGCAACAAATACGCAGTATTTT,CASSLGQATNTQYF
-,-,TRBV7-3,TRBJ1-1,TGTGCCAGCAGCCCGACCGATTTGAACACTGAAGCTTTCTTT,CASSPTDLNTEAFF
-,TRBD1,TRBV4-1,TRBJ1-2,TGCGCCAGCAGCCACCCGGACAGGGAAACCTATGGCTACACCTTC,CASSHPDRETYGYTF
-,-,TRBV23-1,TRBJ2-7,TGCGCCAGCAGTCAATTCTCCAGGTTACCGGATGCCCTACAGATCCGCTACGAGCAGTACTTC,CASSQFSRLPDALQIRYEQYF
once,TRBD2,TRBV12-3/TRBV12-4,TRBJ2-1,TGTGCCAGCAGTTTAGTCGGGAGGGCCTCCTACAATGAGCAGTTCTTC,CASSLVGRASYNEQFF
few,TRBD1,TRBV2,TRBJ1-4,TGTGCCAGCAGCGACAGGGCCACTAATGAAAAACTGTTTTTT,CASSDRATNEKLFF
-,TRBD2,TRBV6-2/TRBV6-3,TRBJ2-7,TGTGCCAGCAGGGAAGCCGGGACTAGCGGGAGGGGTCGACCCTACGAGCAGTACTTC,CASREAGTSGRGRPYEQYF
-,-,TRBV20-1,TRBJ2-2,TGCAGTGCTAGACTTGAGAAGAACGCCGGGGAGCTGTTTTTT,CSARLEKNAGELFF
-,TRBD2,TRBV2,TRBJ2-1,TGTGCCAGCAGTGTTCAGACTAGCGGGAGGAGTGAGCAGTTCTTC,CASSVQTSGRSEQFF
-,-,TRBV7-9,TRBJ1-1,TGTGCCAGCAGCCGTGCCGGGGGAGCTGAAGCTTTCTTT,CASSRAGGAEAFF
-,-,TRBV7-2,TRBJ1-2,TGTGCCAGCAGCTTTTTCGCAGCTAACTATGGCTACACCTTC,CASSFFAANYGYTF
-,-,TRBV7-9,TRBJ1-1,TGTGCCAGCAGACGAGAGGGGGTAGCTTTCTTT,CASRREGVAFF
few,-,TRBV20-1,TRBJ1-2,TGCAGTGCTAGGGACACCGCTAACTATGGCTACACCTTC,CSARDTANYGYTF
few,TRBD1,TRBV24-1,TRBJ2-5,TGTGCCACCAGTGATTTCGGACAGGGACAAGAGACCCAGTACTTC,CATSDFGQGQETQYF
few,TRBD1,TRBV24-1,TRBJ1-2,TGTGCCACCAGTGATGGCGAGGGGGCGGCCTATGGCTACACCTTC,CATSDGEGAAYGYTF
-,-,TRBV12-3/TRBV12-4,TRBJ2-3,TGTGCCAGCAGCTATCCCCTACAGGAGGGCACAGATACGCAGTATTTT,CASSYPLQEGTDTQYF
-,TRBD2,TRBV19,TRBJ2-1,TGTGCCAGTAGCCTGCGCCGGGGGACGGGTAGCGGGAGCTCCTACAATGAGCAGTTCTTC,CASSLRRGTGSGSSYNEQFF
-,-,TRBV10-3,TRBJ2-7,TGTGCCATCAGACTCGACAGGCGCCCCTACGAGCAGTACTTC,CAIRLDRRPYEQYF
few,-,TRBV7-9,TRBJ1-2,TGTGCCAGCAGCCTAGGTCTGGGCTTCTCCTTCTATGGCTACACCTTC,CASSLGLGFSFYGYTF
once,-,TRBV3-1,TRBJ1-5,TGTGCCAGCAGCCAAGTGGGGCAGCCCCAGCATTTT,CASSQVGQPQHF
-,-,TRBV7-9,TRBJ1-2,TGTGCCAGCAGCACCAGAGATGTTTACGGCTACACCTTC,CASSTRDVYGYTF
-,-,TRBV7-9,TRBJ2-1,TGTGCCAGCAGCCCAAAGAACCGACTGGGCAATGAGCAGTTCTTC,CASSPKNRLGNEQFF
-,-,TRBV5-1,TRBJ2-2,TGCGCCAGCAGCTCCCCCGGGCAGGTGGGAGGCGGGGAGCTGTTTTTT,CASSSPGQVGGGELFF
few,TRBD1,TRBV2,TRBJ1-2,TGTGCCAGCAGTGGGACAGGGGTCCCCTCCAACTATGGCTACACCTTC,CASSGTGVPSNYGYTF
few,-,TRBV21-1,TRBJ1-2,TGTGCCAGCAGCAAAGTTGGTCCCGGACCGGATTGCTATGGCTACACCTTC,CASSKVGPGPDCYGYTF
-,TRBD1,TRBV3-1,TRBJ2-2,TGTGCCAGCAGCCAAGGGGACAGGGGCACCGGGGAGCTGTTTTTT,CASSQGDRGTGELFF
few,-,TRBV6-1,TRBJ2-3,TGTGCCAGCAGGGCAGGGACAGATACGCAGTATTTT,CASRAGTDTQYF
-,-,TRBV21-1,TRBJ2-1,TGTGCCAGCGCAATCCGCCCCCTAGCGGGAGAGCGGTGGGGTTCCTACAATGAGCAGTTCTTC,CASAIRPLAGERWGSYNEQFF
-,-,TRBV2,TRBJ1-5,TGTGCCACCACCCGGGGGGGAGAGCCCCAGCATTTT,CATTRGGEPQHF
-,-,TRBV30,TRBJ1-6,TGTGCCTGGAGTGATAGCTCCTATAATTCACCCCTCCACTTT,CAWSDSSYNSPLHF
-,-,TRBV20-1,TRBJ1-1,TGCAGTGCTAGAGATCGGGGGCTCGGGAACACTGAAGCTTTCTTT,CSARDRGLGNTEAFF
-,-,TRBV20-1,TRBJ2-2,TGCAGTGCTAGATACGCAGGTCAGAACACCGGGGAGCTGTTTTTT,CSARYAGQNTGELFF
-,TRBD2,TRBV10-2,TRBJ2-7,TGCGCCAGCAGTGACCCTGGCCGTCGCGGGAGGTTTGAGGAGCAGTACTTC,CASSDPGRRGRFEEQYF
few,-,TRBV20-1,TRBJ1-4,TGCAGTGCCCGTAGTTTACCACGGGGTGAAAAACTGTTTTTT,CSARSLPRGEKLFF
-,-,TRBV7-3,TRBJ2-4,TGTGCCAGCAGCGCCGGGACCACTGAAAACATTCAGTACTTC,CASSAGTTENIQYF
-,TRBD2,TRBV10-1,TRBJ2-5,TGCGCCAGCAGTCCGTCTAGCGGGGTCCAAGAGACCCAGTACTTC,CASSPSSGVQETQYF
-,TRBD2,TRBV20-1,TRBJ2-3,TGCAGTGCTAGAGCTAGCGGTAGCACAGATACGCAGTATTTT,CSARASGSTDTQYF